Listed here are 10 T cell receptor beta chains from one sample, sequenced in a study of regulatory T cells in long-lasting Graves disease. Time point indicated: persistent/refractory GD, antithyroid drugs over 5 years with positive TRAb. The TCR library was made from RNA extracted from PBMCs. Library construction for TCR beta used iRepertoire HTBI primers and Arm-PCR of CDR3 regions. TCRdb used MiXCR to reprocess the multiplex PCR reads, holding one entry per CDR3 protein. The sample holds about 430,000 distinct CDR3 sequences, around 20% seen once. The sample in question was peripheral blood mononuclear cells (PBMCs), obtained when the disease was refractory, from a patient treated with antithyroid drugs. The receptors here all came from a female donor with Graves disease.

In its sample, this clonotype was seen a few times. V usage is TRBV20-1 and J usage is TRBJ2-7; TRBD2 matches at 7 bases. The CDR3 loop spans 12 amino acids. The germline CDR1 and CDR2 sequences are DFQATT and SNEGSKA (reference sequence). V dropped 3 bases and J dropped 4; count of bases not matched to a gene: 3. The CDR3 DNA follows: TGCAGTGCTAGTGGGGGGGTTTACGAGCAGTACTTC. Residues: CSASGGVYEQYF.

The rearrangement joins TRBV6-5 to TRBJ1-6; 7 bases line up with TRBD1. With 3 bases clipped from V and 8 bases from J, the junction kept 4 bases outside the gene matches. This CDR3 region has 14 residues. The germline V gene has CDR1 MNHEY and CDR2 SVGAGI. The CDR3 loop reads CASSYEQGHSPLHF. The CDR3 nucleotides are TGTGCCAGCAGTTATGAACAGGGGCATTCACCCCTCCACTTT.

Regarding this clonotype: A much more abundant neighbour one base away suggests this may be a read error. The chain recombines TRBV20-1 with TRBJ2-5, with TRBD1 matching over 7 bases. Germline lookup yields CDR1 DFQATT and CDR2 SNEGSKA (reference sequence). The CDR3 is 13 residues long. With V trimmed by 2 bases and J by 9 bases, 9 bases remained unmatched. CDR3: CSARWGTEEAQYF. The CDR3, as DNA: TGCAGTGCTAGATGGGGGACAGAGGAGGCCCAGTACTTC.

This clonotype has ten or more counts. CDR3 DNA sequence: TGCAGTGCCCTACAGGGATATGGCTACACCTTC. Amino acid sequence: CSALQGYGYTF. The V call is TRBV20-1, the J call TRBJ1-2; D perhaps matches TRBD1 (6 bases). The CDR3 length is 11 residues. Germline V gene sequence: CDR1 DFQATT, CDR2 SNEGSKA (reference sequence). Trimming took 6 bases from V and 5 from J, leaving 10 bases between them.

The rearrangement links TRBV2 to TRBJ1-2, with D possibly matching TRBD1 (5 bases). The CDR3 is made up of 13 amino acids. Germline CDR1 reads SNHLY; CDR2 reads FYNNEI. V lost 9 bases to trimming and J lost 3 bases, with 14 bases between them. The CDR3 coding sequence is TGTGCCAGGGGAGGGGCTTTCGACTATGGCTACACCTTC. Protein: CARGGAFDYGYTF.

This rearrangement joins TRBV28 to TRBJ1-2; no reliable D call. From germline, CDR1 is MDHEN and CDR2 SYDVKM. The CDR3 extends over 12 amino acids. V shed 3 bases and J shed 6 bases, with 8 bases lying between them. CDR3 sequence reads: CASSLSLHGYTF. The CDR3 DNA sequence: TGTGCCAGCAGTTTGTCCTTACATGGCTACACCTTC.

This clonotype was seen ten or more times. The V call is TRBV2, the J call TRBJ2-2; D call uncertain. Per the germline V gene, CDR1 is SNHLY and CDR2 is FYNNEI. V dropped 6 bases and J dropped 1 base, with 6 bases sitting between them. The CDR3 is 13 residues long. The CDR3 protein is CASRSGNTGELFF. CDR3 sequence (DNA): TGTGCCAGCAGGTCGGGGAACACCGGGGAGCTGTTTTTT.

This clonotype has a count of ten or more. The chain combines TRBV6-1 with TRBJ1-1; 8 bases match TRBD1. Trimming removed 0 bases from V and 6 bases from J; junction bases left unmatched: 15. This CDR3 has 18 residues. The germline V gene encodes CDR1 MNHNS and CDR2 SASEGT. The CDR3 region has the DNA TGTGCCAGCAGTGAAGCTGAAGAGATCAGGACCAGGGGGCCTGAAGCTTTCTTT. Translating it yields CASSEAEEIRTRGPEAFF.

This clonotype showed up many times. The J gene is TRBJ1-2, the V gene TRBV20-1, with 8 positions matching TRBD1. The CDR3 contains 15 residues. The J segment lost 6 bases and the V segment lost 6 bases, leaving 15 bases of the junction unmatched. Germline CDR1 reads DFQATT; CDR2 reads SNEGSKA (reference sequence). DNA of the CDR3: TGCAGTGCGTCCACCTTCGGGACAGGTCCCAATGGCTACACCTTC. It is translated as CSASTFGTGPNGYTF.

This clonotype has a count of ten or more. This CDR3 reads CASSQGVSNQPQHF. In DNA form, the CDR3 reads TGTGCCAGCAGCCAAGGCGTTAGCAATCAGCCCCAGCATTTT. The chain is built from TRBV3-1 and TRBJ1-5; D is unclear. Germline lookup yields CDR1 LGHDT and CDR2 YNNKEL (reference sequence). This CDR3 has 14 residues. The V end was cut by 1 base, the J end by 0 bases, with 4 bases between. The full variable domain, in which reference TRBV3-1 and TRBJ1-5 provide the parts outside the CDR3, is DTAVSQTPKYLVTQMGNDKSIKCEQNLGHDTMYWYKQDSKKFLKIMFSYNNKELIINETVPNRFSPKSPDKAHLNLHINSLELGDSAVYFCASSQGVSNQPQHFGDGTRLSIL.